Presented here are 17 T cell receptor beta chains from one specimen sequenced in a study of T cells in localized non-small cell lung cancer. TCRdb's copy holds only in-frame clones and misses some; the assay was immunoSEQ multiplex PCR. Of around 19,000 clones listed, over 70% are singletons. Sample: PBMCs, taken before any cancer treatment. Receptors originate from a man aged 40 to 75 with stage II squamous cell lung carcinoma.

The gene calls are TRBV6-1 and TRBJ2-1; D is ambiguous. The CDR3 is made up of 14 amino acids. Trimming removed 1 base from V and 4 bases from J, with 8 bases in between. CDR1 is MNHNS and CDR2 is SASEGT in the germline V gene. The CDR3 coding sequence is TGTGCCAGCAGTGAAGTGGCTGAATACAATGAGCAGTTCTTC. This translates into CASSEVAEYNEQFF.

The chain joins TRBV11-3 to TRBJ2-2, with D unclear. In germline, CDR1 is SGHNT, CDR2 YENEEA. The CDR3 has 12 amino acids. The V end lost 3 bases, the J end lost 7 bases, and 6 bases lay between the germline ends. Here the CDR3 reads CASSFRVGELFF. The CDR3 DNA reads TGTGCCAGCAGCTTTAGGGTCGGGGAGCTGTTTTTT.

CDR3 residues: CASSLLDGGYTF. Written as DNA, the CDR3 is TGTGCCAGTAGTCTACTGGATGGAGGCTACACCTTC. The chain is built from TRBV19 and TRBJ1-2; D call uncertain. Germline values: CDR1 LNHDA, CDR2 SQIVND (reference sequence). The CDR3 covers 12 residues. Trimming pared 5 bases from V and 8 bases from J, leaving 12 bases between. The complete variable domain, with remaining parts taken from reference TRBV19 and TRBJ1-2, reads DGGITQSPKYLFRKEGQNVTLSCEQNLNHDAMYWYRQDPGQGLRLIYYSQIVNDFQKGDIAEGYSVSREKKESFPLTVTSAQKNPTAFYLCASSLLDGGYTFGSGTRLTVV.

The chain has TRBV5-1 and TRBJ2-3; perhaps TRBD1 as D (6 bases). Germline V gene lookup returns CDR1 SGHRS and CDR2 YFSETQ. The CDR3 sequence is 15 residues long. V lost 0 bases and J lost 0, with 8 bases in between. The CDR3 here is CASSLGQASTDTQYF. The CDR3 DNA follows: TGCGCCAGCAGCTTGGGACAGGCAAGCACAGATACGCAGTATTTT. Drawing the rest from reference TRBV5-1 and TRBJ2-3, the complete variable domain is KAGVTQTPRYLIKTRGQQVTLSCSPISGHRSVSWYQQTPGQGLQFLFEYFSETQRNKGNFPGRFSGRQFSNSRSEMNVSTLELGDSALYLCASSLGQASTDTQYFGPGTRLTVL.

The chain uses TRBV6-5 and TRBJ2-3; no reliable D call. CDR3 length equals 14 residues. Trimming pared 4 bases from V and 1 base from J, leaving 9 bases between. The germline gives CDR1 MNHEY, CDR2 SVGAGI. CDR3 in amino acids: CASSWQVGTDTQYF. As DNA, the CDR3 is TGTGCCAGCAGTTGGCAGGTGGGCACAGATACGCAGTATTTT.

The chain links TRBV5-4 to TRBJ1-2; tentative D call: TRBD1 (6 bases). The CDR3 spans 12 residues. Trimming took off 4 bases at V and 8 bases at J, with 12 bases between the two ends. Germline V gives CDR1 SGHNT, CDR2 YYREEE (reference sequence). The CDR3 protein is CASSQTGWGYTF. The CDR3, as DNA: TGTGCCAGCAGCCAAACAGGGTGGGGCTACACCTTC. The whole variable domain, filled in from reference TRBV5-4 and TRBJ1-2, reads ETGVTQSPTHLIKTRGQQVTLRCSSQSGHNTVSWYQQALGQGPQFIFQYYREEENGRGNFPPRFSGLQFPNYSSELNVNALELDDSALYLCASSQTGWGYTFGSGTRLTVV.

CDR3 nucleotides: TGTGCCAGCAGCCCCACCGGGACTAGCGGGGTAGGCTCCTACAATGAGCAGTTCTTC. It yields the protein CASSPTGTSGVGSYNEQFF. This chain links TRBV5-4 with TRBJ2-1; 13 positions match TRBD2. The V gene's germline CDR1 is SGHNT and CDR2 YYREEE (reference sequence). Trimming took 4 bases from V and 0 from J; bases not matched to a gene: 10. The CDR3 is 19 residues long.

V is TRBV7-3 and J is TRBJ1-2; possible D gene TRBD1, 5 bases. The CDR3 loop spans 12 amino acids. Trimming shortened V by 4 bases and J by 8 bases, and 11 bases separated the two germline ends. In germline, CDR1 is SGHTA, CDR2 FQGTGA. In DNA, the CDR3 is TGTGCCAGCAGCTACTTACCAGGGGGCTACACCTTC. This encodes CASSYLPGGYTF.

This rearrangement joins TRBV19 to TRBJ2-3; 11 bases match TRBD2. Looked up from germline, CDR1 is LNHDA and CDR2 is SQIVND (reference sequence). The CDR3 contains 18 residues. Germline trimming cut 7 bases from V and 5 bases from J; bases unmatched to any gene: 17. CDR3 in DNA: TGTGCCAGTAAGGGGAGTAAGTTAGCGGGGGGGCGACTAGATACGCAGTATTTT. It encodes CASKGSKLAGGRLDTQYF.

The genes are TRBV7-6 and TRBJ2-2; no clear D. CDR1 is SGHVS and CDR2 is FNYEAQ in the germline V gene. V was cut by 0 bases and J by 4 bases, with 9 bases left in between. The CDR3 has 15 amino acids. The CDR3 here is CASSLAMTLTGELFF. The DNA for the CDR3 is TGTGCCAGCAGCTTAGCGATGACCCTCACCGGGGAGCTGTTTTTT.

The rearrangement links TRBV10-3 to TRBJ2-2, with 8 bases aligning to TRBD1. The ends lost 8 bases at V and 5 bases at J; junction bases unmatched: 10. This CDR3 spans 15 amino acids. The V gene's germline CDR1 is ENHRY and CDR2 SYGVKD. In DNA form, the CDR3 reads TGTGCCATCTCTCAGGGGGCCAAGGGGACCGGGGAGCTGTTTTTT. Protein: CAISQGAKGTGELFF.

CDR3 in DNA: TGTGCCTGGAGTGCGGCGGCAACTAATGAAAAACTGTTTTTT. Encoded protein: CAWSAAATNEKLFF. The V gene is TRBV30, the J gene TRBJ1-4; no clear D. This CDR3 is 14 amino acids long. The germline V and J ends were trimmed by 1 base and 0 bases, with 6 bases remaining between them. The germline gives CDR1 GTSNPN, CDR2 SVGIG (reference sequence). Filled out from reference TRBV30 and TRBJ1-4, the complete variable domain reads SQTIHQWPATLVQPVGSPLSLECTVEGTSNPNLYWYRQAAGRGLQLLFYSVGIGQISSEVPQNLSASRPQDRQFILSSKKLLLSDSGFYLCAWSAAATNEKLFFGSGTQLSVL.

This sequence joins TRBV5-6 and TRBJ2-5; 10 bases are a match to TRBD2. This CDR3 is built from 15 residues. The ends lost 2 bases at V and 3 bases at J; junction bases unmatched: 4. Germline lookup yields CDR1 SGHDT and CDR2 YYEEEE. The CDR3 loop is CASSFPLAGEETQYF. CDR3 DNA sequence: TGTGCCAGCAGCTTTCCTCTAGCGGGAGAAGAGACCCAGTACTTC. Together with reference TRBV5-6 and TRBJ2-5, the CDR3 gives the full variable domain: DAGVTQSPTHLIKTRGQQVTLRCSPKSGHDTVSWYQQALGQGPQFIFQYYEEEERQRGNFPDRFSGHQFPNYSSELNVNALLLGDSALYLCASSFPLAGEETQYFGPGTRLLVL.

The CDR3 sequence: CASSIPTGDTQYF. The CDR3 coding sequence is TGTGCCAGTAGTATCCCAACGGGGGATACGCAGTATTTT. The rearrangement uses TRBV19 and TRBJ2-3; a possible D gene is TRBD2 (5 bases). The CDR3 covers 13 residues. V dropped 3 bases and J dropped 6 bases, with 10 bases sitting between them. Germline V gene sequence: CDR1 LNHDA, CDR2 SQIVND (reference sequence).

This clone was found once. J is TRBJ2-2 and V is TRBV30; 12 bases fit TRBD2. CDR1 and CDR2 (germline): GTSNPN, SVGIG (reference sequence). The V and J ends lost 0 bases and 4 bases, in that order; junction bases with no gene match: 6. The length of the CDR3 is 17 residues. This CDR3 is CAWSVLTSGGITGELFF. As DNA, the CDR3 is TGTGCCTGGAGTGTACTGACTAGCGGGGGTATCACCGGGGAGCTGTTTTTT.

This chain uses TRBV18 with TRBJ2-2, with D perhaps assigned TRBD1 or TRBD2 (5 bases each). CDR1 KGHSH and CDR2 LQKENI come from the germline V gene. CDR3 length: 15 residues. The germline V and J ends were trimmed by 4 bases and 4 bases, with 13 bases remaining between them. The CDR3: CASSHDRGATGELFF. For the CDR3, the DNA is TGTGCCAGCTCACATGACCGGGGCGCCACCGGGGAGCTGTTTTTT. Complete variable domain (other parts from reference TRBV18 and TRBJ2-2): NAGVMQNPRHLVRRRGQEARLRCSPMKGHSHVYWYRQLPEEGLKFMVYLQKENIIDESGMPKERFSAEFPKEGPSILRIQQVVRGDSAAYFCASSHDRGATGELFFGEGSRLTVL.

The J gene is TRBJ2-7, the V gene TRBV6-5; TRBD1 matches at 7 bases. Germline CDR1 reads MNHEY; CDR2 reads SVGAGI. J lost 5 bases, V lost 4 bases, and 8 bases had no gene match. The CDR3 has 14 amino acids. CDR3 in DNA: TGTGCCAGCAGTTTCCCGGGACAGACTAACGAGCAGTACTTC. Translated: CASSFPGQTNEQYF.